The 27 T cell receptor beta chains presented below share a single source sample, sequenced in a study of T cells after yellow fever vaccination. From the 5' RACE reads, TCRdb called clonotypes with MiXCR, one entry per CDR3 protein. The table lists around 340,000 distinct CDR3 sequences, 7.5% to 9% of them singletons, with roughly 18% in the top ten. Source: PBMCs, taken on the day of the first yellow fever vaccination. The source of these receptors is a man in his late teens or twenties who received the YFV17D yellow fever vaccine.

This clonotype was counted at least ten times. The chain couples TRBV5-1 to TRBJ2-5; weak D call: TRBD2 (6 bases). Germline assignment: CDR1 SGHRS and CDR2 YFSETQ. Trimming pared 4 bases from V and 2 bases from J, leaving 15 bases between. The CDR3 spans 15 residues. CDR3 amino acids: CASSPGRGKQETQYF. CDR3 DNA sequence: TGCGCCAGCAGCCCGGGCCGGGGGAAACAAGAGACCCAGTACTTC.

This clonotype showed up just a few times. The chain couples TRBV4-1 to TRBJ2-1, with 8 bases fitting TRBD2. Trimming removed 7 bases from V and 5 bases from J; junction bases left unmatched: 10. The CDR3 spans 15 residues. Germline CDR1 reads MGHRA; CDR2 reads YSYEKL. The CDR3 sequence is CASNPIGGGNNEQFF. The CDR3 DNA sequence: TGCGCCAGCAACCCCATAGGCGGGGGGAACAATGAGCAGTTCTTC.

The chain recombines TRBV7-2 with TRBJ2-3; D gene uncertain. Germline CDR1 SGHTA, CDR2 FQGNSA. The ends were cut back, 5 bases at V and 5 bases at J, with 11 bases in the middle. The CDR3 spans 13 residues. The CDR3 reads CASSPALLDTQYF. The CDR3 bases are TGTGCCAGCAGCCCGGCCCTTTTAGATACGCAGTATTTT.

The chain joins TRBV20-1 to TRBJ2-1; either TRBD1 or TRBD2 may fit D (5 bases each). With 3 bases removed from V and 1 base from J, the gap between germline ends came to 10 bases. The CDR3 is 14 amino acids. CDR1 is DFQATT, CDR2 SNEGSKA, per germline (reference sequence). CDR3 residues: CSARRGASYNEQFF. CDR3 nucleotide sequence: TGCAGTGCTAGGAGGGGCGCTTCCTACAATGAGCAGTTCTTC.

This clonotype was counted a few times. This chain links TRBV19 with TRBJ2-6; no firm D call. This CDR3 region has 15 residues. Germline loops: CDR1 LNHDA, CDR2 SQIVND (reference sequence). Trimming left V 2 bases short and J 2 bases short, with 7 bases between. DNA of the CDR3: TGTGCCAGTAGTATACAGGTCGCTGGGGCCAACGTCCTGACTTTC. Protein product: CASSIQVAGANVLTF.

The chain is built from TRBV20-1 and TRBJ1-2; D gene ambiguous. This CDR3 is built from 16 residues. Germline V lookup: CDR1 DFQATT, CDR2 SNEGSKA (reference sequence). The V end was cut by 3 bases, the J end by 7 bases, with 24 bases between. The CDR3 bases are TGCAGTGCTAGCGCTACCACCTTCCCCGGCCTAGGTGGCTACACCTTC. It yields the protein CSASATTFPGLGGYTF.

This clonotype was observed at least ten times. The gene calls are TRBV12-3 or TRBV12-4 and TRBJ2-3; TRBD1 aligns across 8 bases. J lost 5 bases, V lost 3 bases, and 4 bases had no gene match. The CDR3 extends over 14 amino acids. The CDR3, as DNA: TGTGCCAGCAGTTTTTATACAGGGGGAGATACGCAGTATTTT. Amino acid sequence: CASSFYTGGDTQYF.

The CDR3 DNA follows: TGCGCCAGCAGCCAAGCATGGGGAGGCACTGAAGCTTTCTTT. It translates to CASSQAWGGTEAFF. V gene TRBV4-1 combines with J gene TRBJ1-1; no firm D call. The germline gives CDR1 MGHRA, CDR2 YSYEKL. With 1 base removed from V and 4 bases from J, the gap between germline ends came to 10 bases. The CDR3 spans 14 residues.

This chain connects TRBV12-3 or TRBV12-4 to TRBJ2-1, with a weak D call TRBD2 (6 bases). This CDR3 spans 13 amino acids. V shed 4 bases and J shed 8 bases, with 12 bases lying between them. The CDR3 DNA reads as TGTGCCAGCAGTTCGGGACTCCTGTATGAGCAGTTCTTC. This encodes CASSSGLLYEQFF.

This clonotype has ten or more counts. The genes are TRBV7-8 and TRBJ1-6; D gene unclear. With 6 bases removed from V and 0 bases from J, the gap between germline ends came to 6 bases. The CDR3 has 14 amino acids. In germline, CDR1 is SGHVS, CDR2 FQNEAQ. CDR3 nucleotide sequence: TGTGCCAGCAGTCCGAGCTCCTATAATTCACCCCTCCACTTT. Its translation is CASSPSSYNSPLHF.

This clonotype was seen a few times. The chain joins TRBV4-1 to TRBJ2-5, with D perhaps TRBD2 (6 bases). The CDR3 runs 16 residues. Per the germline V gene, CDR1 is MGHRA and CDR2 is YSYEKL. Deletions cut 2 bases from V and 1 base from J, with 14 bases between. CDR3 sequence reads: CASSQPPPSVQETQYF. In DNA, the CDR3 is TGCGCCAGCAGCCAACCCCCTCCTAGCGTCCAAGAGACCCAGTACTTC.

The chain has TRBV5-5 and TRBJ2-7; a possible D gene is TRBD2 (5 bases). Germline V lookup: CDR1 SGHKS, CDR2 YYEKEE (reference sequence). This CDR3 is 14 amino acids long. CDR3 loop: CASILEVGPYEQYV. The CDR3 coding sequence is TGTGCCAGCATCTTGGAGGTCGGCCCCTACGAGCAGTACGTC.

The chain uses TRBV6-2 or TRBV6-3 and TRBJ1-1; no clear D. Trimming stripped 5 bases from V and 6 bases from J, with 13 bases between. The CDR3 contains 13 residues. CDR1 and CDR2 (germline): MNHEY, SVGEGT. As DNA, the CDR3 is TGTGCCAGCAGTAATCCTCCTGTCGCTGAAGCTTTCTTT. Its translation is CASSNPPVAEAFF.

This chain joins TRBV20-1 and TRBJ2-1; the D gene is possibly TRBD1 (6 bases). CDR1 and CDR2 from the germline V gene are DFQATT and SNEGSKA (reference sequence). The CDR3 loop spans 14 amino acids. CDR3 sequence reads: CRVSGASTYNEQFF. In DNA form, the CDR3 reads TGCAGAGTTTCAGGGGCTTCCACCTACAATGAGCAGTTCTTC.

This chain links TRBV9 with TRBJ2-6, with no clear D. With 4 bases removed from V and 4 bases from J, the gap between germline ends came to 15 bases. This CDR3 region has 16 residues. Germline CDR1 SGDLS, CDR2 YYNGEE. The CDR3 nucleotides are TGTGCCAGCAGCCCCATCTTAGGGTCCGGGGCCAACGTCCTGACTTTC. Protein: CASSPILGSGANVLTF.

J is TRBJ2-3 and V is TRBV5-1; D may be TRBD1 (6 bases). V was cut by 0 bases and J by 2 bases, with 10 bases left in between. Germline CDR1 SGHRS, CDR2 YFSETQ. CDR3 size: 15 residues. The CDR3 DNA sequence: TGCGCCAGCAGCTTGGGAAAGGGGGACACAGATACGCAGTATTTT. Encoded protein: CASSLGKGDTDTQYF.

This clonotype has ten or more counts. The chain has TRBV20-1 and TRBJ2-7, with 7 positions matching TRBD1. Trimming at V came to 6 bases and at J to 6 bases, leaving 8 bases not matched to a gene. The CDR3 has 12 residues. Germline V gene data show CDR1 as DFQATT and CDR2 as SNEGSKA (reference sequence). CDR3 protein: CSAPGDSGEQYF. The CDR3 DNA is TGCAGTGCCCCCGGGGACAGTGGCGAGCAGTACTTC.

This clonotype was recorded at least ten times. The gene calls are TRBV12-3 or TRBV12-4 and TRBJ2-7, with a tentative D call TRBD2 (6 bases). V was trimmed by 2 bases and J by 1 base, leaving 9 bases between them. There are 14 residues in the CDR3. The CDR3 sequence is CASSLSRESYEQYF. DNA for the CDR3: TGTGCCAGCAGTTTATCGCGGGAATCCTACGAGCAGTACTTC.

This clonotype has more than one count but fewer than ten. The V gene is TRBV15, the J gene TRBJ2-7; TRBD2 is a possible D gene (6 bases). CDR3 length equals 15 residues. The germline V gene has CDR1 LNHNV and CDR2 YYDKDF (reference sequence). V shed 0 bases and J shed 4 bases, with 13 bases lying between them. The CDR3 bases are TGTGCCACCAGCAGAGATCCGGGGGTGGGGTACGAGCAGTACTTC. Amino acids: CATSRDPGVGYEQYF.

This clonotype has only a few counts. The chain joins TRBV5-1 to TRBJ2-5; D is undetermined. V was pared by 2 bases and J by 5 bases, with 10 bases between. Germline values: CDR1 SGHRS, CDR2 YFSETQ. The length of the CDR3 is 13 residues. In nucleotides, the CDR3 is TGCGCCAGCAGCTTTGAGGTCATGGAGACCCAGTACTTC. Translated, it gives CASSFEVMETQYF.

There are a few counts of this clonotype. This sequence joins TRBV15 and TRBJ2-7; 8 nucleotides line up with TRBD1. The CDR3 loop spans 15 amino acids. Losses at the gene ends were 1 base for V and 5 bases for J; bases not matched to a gene: 7. Germline V CDR1 and CDR2: LNHNV, YYDKDF (reference sequence). CDR3 coding DNA: TGTGCCACCAGCAGAGCTGGAGACAGGGGACACGAGCAGTACTTC. Translating gives CATSRAGDRGHEQYF.

The chain joins TRBV7-3 to TRBJ1-1, with D hard to call. The CDR3 contains 13 residues. The V and J ends lost 2 bases and 11 bases respectively, with 15 bases between them. CDR1 is SGHTA and CDR2 is FQGTGA in the germline V gene. CDR3 sequence reads: CASSLYWRDEAFF. CDR3 DNA: TGTGCCAGCAGCTTATATTGGAGGGATGAGGCTTTCTTT. Drawing the rest from reference TRBV7-3 and TRBJ1-1, the complete variable domain is GAGVSQTPSNKVTEKGKYVELRCDPISGHTALYWYRQSLGQGPEFLIYFQGTGAADDSGLPNDRFFAVRPEGSVSTLKIQRTERGDSAVYLCASSLYWRDEAFFGQGTRLTVV.

In this sample, this clonotype turned up many times. The chain carries TRBV29-1 and TRBJ1-1, with D hard to call. The V gene's germline CDR1 is SQVTM and CDR2 ANQGSEA. The CDR3 has 13 residues. Deletions cut 7 bases from V and 0 bases from J, with 12 bases between. This CDR3 is CSAEDGMNTEAFF. CDR3 coding DNA: TGCAGCGCGGAAGACGGGATGAACACTGAAGCTTTCTTT.

This clonotype was seen repeatedly, ten times or more. The chain recombines TRBV2 with TRBJ2-7, with a possible D match to TRBD1 (5 bases). Germline V gene data show CDR1 as SNHLY and CDR2 as FYNNEI. The CDR3 spans 14 residues. V was cut by 9 bases and J by 2 bases, with 17 bases left in between. This CDR3 is CASSSRGVTYEQYF. The CDR3 DNA is TGTGCCAGTTCTAGTAGGGGTGTAACCTACGAGCAGTACTTC. The full variable domain, its missing parts supplied by reference TRBV2 and TRBJ2-7, is EPEVTQTPSHQVTQMGQEVILRCVPISNHLYFYWYRQILGQKVEFLVSFYNNEISEKSEIFDDQFSVERPDGSNFTLKIRSTKLEDSAMYFCASSSRGVTYEQYFGPGTRLTVT.

Many counts were recorded for this clonotype. The V and J genes are TRBV3-1 and TRBJ1-5, with 8 bases fitting TRBD1. Germline V gene lookup returns CDR1 LGHDT and CDR2 YNNKEL (reference sequence). Trimming cost V 1 base and J 5 bases; bases outside gene matches: 4. This CDR3 spans 15 amino acids. The CDR3 nucleotides read TGTGCCAGCAGCCAAGCCTCAGGGGGCGATCAGCCCCAGCATTTT. It is translated as CASSQASGGDQPQHF.

This chain connects TRBV5-4 to TRBJ2-3; 12 nucleotides align to TRBD2. The CDR3 has 15 residues. Germline trimming cut 5 bases from V and 6 bases from J; bases unmatched to any gene: 7. Looked up from germline, CDR1 is SGHNT and CDR2 is YYREEE (reference sequence). This chain's CDR3 is CASRPSGGASDTQYF. The CDR3 coding sequence is TGTGCCAGCAGACCTAGCGGGGGGGCAAGTGATACGCAGTATTTT. Together with reference TRBV5-4 and TRBJ2-3, the CDR3 gives the full variable domain: ETGVTQSPTHLIKTRGQQVTLRCSSQSGHNTVSWYQQALGQGPQFIFQYYREEENGRGNFPPRFSGLQFPNYSSELNVNALELDDSALYLCASRPSGGASDTQYFGPGTRLTVL.

The J gene is TRBJ2-1, the V gene TRBV20-1; 12 bases align to TRBD2. CDR1 is DFQATT and CDR2 is SNEGSKA in the germline V gene (reference sequence). J was trimmed by 8 bases and V by 6 bases; bases with no gene match: 5. The CDR3 has 13 residues. This CDR3 is CSATSGSEDEQFF. For the CDR3, the DNA is TGCAGTGCGACTAGCGGGAGTGAGGATGAGCAGTTCTTC.